This T cell receptor (beta chain) was profiled in a study of T-cell reconstitution after alpha-beta-depleted transplantation in children. This clonotype occurred many times. Researchers prepared the TCRbeta library using unique molecular identifiers, the study reports. One entry per CDR3 protein results from TCRdb running MiXCR on the PCR reads. The sample shows about 480,000 distinct CDR3 sequences, roughly an eighth of them seen only once. Per the germline V gene, CDR1 is LGHNA and CDR2 is YNFKEQ. The CDR3 runs 15 residues. Trimming took off 0 bases at V and 0 bases at J, with 9 bases between the two ends.

The starting material was PBMCs from the stem cell graft donor, obtained from the stem cell graft. This TCR was recovered from a human donor who donated a stem cell graft to a child with combined immunodeficiency. J is TRBJ2-7 and V is TRBV4-2; perhaps TRBD2 as D (5 bases). The CDR3 DNA is TGTGCCAGCAGCCAAGAGTCCGGAGGCTCCTACGAGCAGTACTTC. It codes for CASSQESGGSYEQYF.